This TCR beta chain emerged from a study of T cell responses to AZD1222 COVID-19 vaccine. Study-level findings and limits: Only a handful of individuals given AZD1222 were seropositive at baseline. No day 14 peak samples; only post-peak repertoires were characterized. A rise in Spike-specific TCR breadth and depth followed two AZD1222 doses.

The CDR3 is 14 residues long. Per the germline V gene, CDR1 is MRHNA and CDR2 is SNTAGT. Trimming shortened V by 10 bases and J by 1 base, and 16 bases separated the two germline ends. This clone was seen more than once but under ten times. Its target is not known. Sequenced by immunoSEQ multiplex PCR; TCRdb stores in-frame clones only, minus some. Among tens of thousands of clones, over 70% were seen once, and the ten largest hold roughly 50%. The rearrangement links TRBV6-4 to TRBJ1-1; the D is unclear. The TCR comes from an adult who received the AZD1222 COVID-19 vaccine. The specimen was peripheral blood, collected 28 days after the second AZD1222 dose. This CDR3 reads CATNKQVKNTEAFF. The CDR3, as DNA: TGTGCCACCAACAAGCAGGTGAAGAACACTGAAGCTTTCTTT.